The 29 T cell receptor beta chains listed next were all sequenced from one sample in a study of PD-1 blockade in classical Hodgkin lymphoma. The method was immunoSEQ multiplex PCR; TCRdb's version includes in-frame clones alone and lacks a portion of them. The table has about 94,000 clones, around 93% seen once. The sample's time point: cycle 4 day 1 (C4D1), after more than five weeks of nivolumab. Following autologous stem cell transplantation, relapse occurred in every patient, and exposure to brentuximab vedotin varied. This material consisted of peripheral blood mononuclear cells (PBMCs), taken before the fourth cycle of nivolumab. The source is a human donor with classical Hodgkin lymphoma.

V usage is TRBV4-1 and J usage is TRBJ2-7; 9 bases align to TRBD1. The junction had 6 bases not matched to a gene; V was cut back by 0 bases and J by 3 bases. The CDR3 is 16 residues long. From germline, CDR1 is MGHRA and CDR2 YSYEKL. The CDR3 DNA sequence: TGCGCCAGCAGCCAAGATCGCGGGACAGGGTACTACGAGCAGTACTTC. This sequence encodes CASSQDRGTGYYEQYF.

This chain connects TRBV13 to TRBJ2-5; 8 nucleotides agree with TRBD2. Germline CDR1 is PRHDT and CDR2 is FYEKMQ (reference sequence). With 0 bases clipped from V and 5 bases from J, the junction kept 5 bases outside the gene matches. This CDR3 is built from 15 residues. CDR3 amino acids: CASSLGGRAGETQYF. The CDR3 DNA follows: TGTGCCAGCAGCTTAGGCGGGAGGGCCGGGGAGACCCAGTACTTC.

The CDR3 DNA is TGTGCCAGCAGTTTAGAGAGACAGGCTAACTATGGCTACACCTTC. Encoded protein: CASSLERQANYGYTF. V gene TRBV28 combines with J gene TRBJ1-2, with D possibly being TRBD1 (6 bases). Trimming pared 2 bases from V and 0 bases from J, leaving 10 bases between. CDR1 and CDR2 from the germline V gene are MDHEN and SYDVKM. This CDR3 contains 15 residues.

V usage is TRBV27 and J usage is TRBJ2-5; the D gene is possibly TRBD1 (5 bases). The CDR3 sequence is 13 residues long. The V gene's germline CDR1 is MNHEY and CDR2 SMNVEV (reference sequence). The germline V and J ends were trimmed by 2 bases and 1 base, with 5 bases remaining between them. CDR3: CASSLDSQETQYF. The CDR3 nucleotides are TGTGCCAGCAGTTTAGACAGCCAAGAGACCCAGTACTTC.

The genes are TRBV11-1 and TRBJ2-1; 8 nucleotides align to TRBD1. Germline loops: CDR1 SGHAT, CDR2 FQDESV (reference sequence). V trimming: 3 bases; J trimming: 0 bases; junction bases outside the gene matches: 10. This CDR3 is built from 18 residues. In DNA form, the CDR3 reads TGTGCCAGCAGCTTCGTCGGCTCAGGGGGCCTCTCCTACAATGAGCAGTTCTTC. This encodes CASSFVGSGGLSYNEQFF. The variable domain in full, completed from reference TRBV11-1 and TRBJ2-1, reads EAEVAQSPRYKITEKSQAVAFWCDPISGHATLYWYRQILGQGPELLVQFQDESVVDDSQLPKDRFSAERLKGVDSTLKIQPAELGDSAMYLCASSFVGSGGLSYNEQFFGPGTRLTVL.

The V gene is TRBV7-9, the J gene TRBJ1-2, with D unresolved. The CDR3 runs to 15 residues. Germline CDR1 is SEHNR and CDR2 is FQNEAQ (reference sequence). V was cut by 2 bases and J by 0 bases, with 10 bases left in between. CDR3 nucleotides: TGTGCCAGCAGCTTATCACTCATTCCTAACTATGGCTACACCTTC. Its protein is CASSLSLIPNYGYTF.

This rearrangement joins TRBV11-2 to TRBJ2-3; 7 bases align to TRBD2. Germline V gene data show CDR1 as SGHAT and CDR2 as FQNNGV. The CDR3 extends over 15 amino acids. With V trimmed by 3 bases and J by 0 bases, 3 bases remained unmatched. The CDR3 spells CASSFRRGSTDTQYF. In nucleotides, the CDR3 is TGTGCCAGCAGCTTCCGGCGGGGGAGCACAGATACGCAGTATTTT.

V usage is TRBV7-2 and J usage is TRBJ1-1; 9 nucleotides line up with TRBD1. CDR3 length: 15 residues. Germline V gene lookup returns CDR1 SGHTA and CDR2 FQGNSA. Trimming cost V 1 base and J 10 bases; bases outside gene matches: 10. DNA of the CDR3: TGTGCCAGCAGCTTAGACTTTTTTACGACAGGGGGAGCTTTCTTT. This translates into CASSLDFFTTGGAFF. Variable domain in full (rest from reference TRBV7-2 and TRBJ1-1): GAGVSQSPSNKVTEKGKDVELRCDPISGHTALYWYRQSLGQGLEFLIYFQGNSAPDKSGLPSDRFSAERTGGSVSTLTIQRTQQEDSAVYLCASSLDFFTTGGAFFGQGTRLTVV.

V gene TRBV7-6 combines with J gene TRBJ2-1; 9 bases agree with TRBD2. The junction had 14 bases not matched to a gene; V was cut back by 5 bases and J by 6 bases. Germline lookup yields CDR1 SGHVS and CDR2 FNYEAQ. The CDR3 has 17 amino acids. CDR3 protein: CASSPPSGREGSNEQFF. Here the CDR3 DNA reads TGTGCCAGCAGCCCGCCGTCGGGGCGGGAGGGGTCCAATGAGCAGTTCTTC.

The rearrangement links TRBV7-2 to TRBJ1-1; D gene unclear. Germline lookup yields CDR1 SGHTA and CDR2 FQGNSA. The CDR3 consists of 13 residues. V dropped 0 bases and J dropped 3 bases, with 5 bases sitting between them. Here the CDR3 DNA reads TGTGCCAGCAGCTTAGCCCGTTACACTGAAGCTTTCTTT. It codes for CASSLARYTEAFF. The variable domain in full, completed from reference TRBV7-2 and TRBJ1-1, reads GAGVSQSPSNKVTEKGKDVELRCDPISGHTALYWYRQSLGQGLEFLIYFQGNSAPDKSGLPSDRFSAERTGGSVSTLTIQRTQQEDSAVYLCASSLARYTEAFFGQGTRLTVV.

The CDR3 region is CATSTGAGGWEQYF. As DNA, the CDR3 is TGTGCCACCAGCACAGGAGCGGGGGGTTGGGAGCAGTACTTC. The V and J genes are TRBV15 and TRBJ2-7; 9 bases fit TRBD2. The CDR3 has 14 amino acids. Germline CDR1 reads LNHNV; CDR2 reads YYDKDF (reference sequence). Unmatched junction bases numbered 8, after V lost 4 bases and J lost 7 bases.

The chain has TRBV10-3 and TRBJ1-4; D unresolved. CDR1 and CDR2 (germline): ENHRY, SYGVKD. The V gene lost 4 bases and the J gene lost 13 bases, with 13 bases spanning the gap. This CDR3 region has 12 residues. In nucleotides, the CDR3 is TGTGCCATCAGTGGTGGTCAGCCAGTACTGTTTTTT. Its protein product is CAISGGQPVLFF.

The DNA of the CDR3 is TGTGCCAGCAGTGACGGGTGGATCTCTGGAAACACCATATATTTT. This codes for CASSDGWISGNTIYF. V gene TRBV2 combines with J gene TRBJ1-3; no reliable D call. V was pared by 3 bases and J by 0 bases, with 9 bases between. CDR3 size: 15 residues. Germline V lookup: CDR1 SNHLY, CDR2 FYNNEI.

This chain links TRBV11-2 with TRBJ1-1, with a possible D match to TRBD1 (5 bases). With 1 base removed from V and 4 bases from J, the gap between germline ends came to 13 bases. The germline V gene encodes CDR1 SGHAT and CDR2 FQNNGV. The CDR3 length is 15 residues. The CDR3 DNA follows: TGTGCCAGCAGCTTAGCATTGGGCAGGGTCACTGAAGCTTTCTTT. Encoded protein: CASSLALGRVTEAFF.

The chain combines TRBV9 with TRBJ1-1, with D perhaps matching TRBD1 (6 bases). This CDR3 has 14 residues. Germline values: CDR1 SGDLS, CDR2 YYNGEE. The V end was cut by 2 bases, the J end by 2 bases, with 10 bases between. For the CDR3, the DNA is TGTGCCAGCAGCGTTGGGGACACTAACACTGAAGCTTTCTTT. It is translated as CASSVGDTNTEAFF.

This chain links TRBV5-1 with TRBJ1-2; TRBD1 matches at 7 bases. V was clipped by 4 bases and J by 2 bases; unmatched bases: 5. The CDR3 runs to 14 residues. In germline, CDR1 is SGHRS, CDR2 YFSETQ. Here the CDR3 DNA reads TGCGCCAGCAGCGCCTCACAGGGGAACTATGGCTACACCTTC. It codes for CASSASQGNYGYTF.

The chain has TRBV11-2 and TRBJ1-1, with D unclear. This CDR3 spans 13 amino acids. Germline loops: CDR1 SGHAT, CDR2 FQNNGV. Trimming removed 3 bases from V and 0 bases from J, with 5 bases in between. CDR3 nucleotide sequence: TGTGCCAGCAGCTTCGACATGAACACTGAAGCTTTCTTT. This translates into CASSFDMNTEAFF.

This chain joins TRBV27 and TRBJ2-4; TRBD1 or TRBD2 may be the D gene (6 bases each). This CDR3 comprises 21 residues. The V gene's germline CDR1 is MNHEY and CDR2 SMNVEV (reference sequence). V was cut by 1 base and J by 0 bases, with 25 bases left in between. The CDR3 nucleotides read TGTGCCAGCAGTTTATTCGCCCGTACCTCAGGGGCCGGGGGAGCCAAAAACATTCAGTACTTC. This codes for CASSLFARTSGAGGAKNIQYF.

The chain's CDR3 is CATSRGGQANYGYTF. CDR3 coding DNA: TGTGCCACCAGCAGAGGCGGACAGGCCAACTATGGCTACACCTTC. This sequence joins TRBV15 and TRBJ1-2, with TRBD1 matching 7 bases. V gave up 1 base and J gave up 2 bases; unmatched junction bases: 4. CDR1 LNHNV and CDR2 YYDKDF come from the germline V gene (reference sequence). The CDR3 sequence is 15 residues long.

CDR3 in DNA: TGCGCCAGCAGTCGACAGGGGGACTATGGCTACACCTTC. Its translation is CASSRQGDYGYTF. This chain uses TRBV10-2 with TRBJ1-2; 9 nucleotides match TRBD1. Germline assignment: CDR1 WSHSY and CDR2 SAAADI. This CDR3 has 13 residues. J lost 3 bases, V lost 5 bases, and 1 base had no gene match.

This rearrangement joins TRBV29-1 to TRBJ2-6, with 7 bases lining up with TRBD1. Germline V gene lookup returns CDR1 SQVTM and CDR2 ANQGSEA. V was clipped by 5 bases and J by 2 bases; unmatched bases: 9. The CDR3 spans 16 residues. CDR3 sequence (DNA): TGCAGCGTTCTGCTGGCCGGACAGGCTGGGGCCAACGTCCTGACTTTC. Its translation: CSVLLAGQAGANVLTF.

CDR3 sequence reads: CSVGTAMNTEAFF. CDR3 in DNA: TGCAGCGTGGGGACAGCGATGAACACTGAAGCTTTCTTT. The rearrangement joins TRBV29-1 to TRBJ1-1, with TRBD1 identical over 7 bases. The CDR3 spans 13 residues. Trimming removed 6 bases from V and 0 bases from J; junction bases left unmatched: 4. The germline gives CDR1 SQVTM, CDR2 ANQGSEA.

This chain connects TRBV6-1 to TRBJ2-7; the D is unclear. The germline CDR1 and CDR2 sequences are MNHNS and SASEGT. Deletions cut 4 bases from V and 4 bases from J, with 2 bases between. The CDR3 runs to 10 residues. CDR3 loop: CASSVYEQYF. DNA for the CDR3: TGTGCCAGCAGTGTGTACGAGCAGTACTTC.

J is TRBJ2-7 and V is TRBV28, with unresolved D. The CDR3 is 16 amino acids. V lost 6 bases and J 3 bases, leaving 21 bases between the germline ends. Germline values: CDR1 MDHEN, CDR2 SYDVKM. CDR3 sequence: CASSMPRILWVYEQYF. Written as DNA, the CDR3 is TGTGCCAGCAGCATGCCGAGGATATTGTGGGTCTACGAGCAGTACTTC. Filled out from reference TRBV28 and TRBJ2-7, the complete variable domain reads DVKVTQSSRYLVKRTGEKVFLECVQDMDHENMFWYRQDPGLGLRLIYFSYDVKMKEKGDIPEGYSVSREKKERFSLILESASTNQTSMYLCASSMPRILWVYEQYFGPGTRLTVT.

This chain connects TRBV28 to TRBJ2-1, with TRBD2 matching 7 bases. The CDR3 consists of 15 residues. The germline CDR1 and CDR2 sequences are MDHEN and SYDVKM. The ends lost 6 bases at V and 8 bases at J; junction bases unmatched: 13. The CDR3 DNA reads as TGTGCCAGCAGCCTGACGTCTAGCGGTTATTATGAGCAGTTCTTC. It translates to CASSLTSSGYYEQFF.

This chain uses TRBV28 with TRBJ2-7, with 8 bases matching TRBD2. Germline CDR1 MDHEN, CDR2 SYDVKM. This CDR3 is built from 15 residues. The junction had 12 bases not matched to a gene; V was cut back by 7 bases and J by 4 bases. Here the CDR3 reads CASNPVAGGLYEQYF. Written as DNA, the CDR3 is TGTGCCAGCAATCCAGTGGCGGGAGGACTATACGAGCAGTACTTC.

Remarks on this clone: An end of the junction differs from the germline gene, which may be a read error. The CDR3 spells CASSLVKNTGELFF. The CDR3 DNA sequence: TGTGCCAGCAGTTTAGTAAAAAACACCGGGGAGCTGTTTTTT. This chain joins TRBV11-1 and TRBJ2-2; the D is unclear. The CDR3 is 14 residues long. Germline CDR1 and CDR2: SGHAT and FQDESV (reference sequence).

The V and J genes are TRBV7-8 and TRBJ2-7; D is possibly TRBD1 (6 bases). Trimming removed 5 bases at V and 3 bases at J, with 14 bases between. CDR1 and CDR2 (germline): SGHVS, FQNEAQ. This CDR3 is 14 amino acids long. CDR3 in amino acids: CASSHLGRGYEQYF. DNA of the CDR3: TGTGCCAGCAGCCACCTGGGCAGGGGCTACGAGCAGTACTTC.

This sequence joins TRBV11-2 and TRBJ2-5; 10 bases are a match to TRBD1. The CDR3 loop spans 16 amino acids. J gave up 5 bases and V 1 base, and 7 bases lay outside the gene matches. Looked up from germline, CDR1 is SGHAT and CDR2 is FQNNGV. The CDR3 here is CASSLGQGAWVETQYF. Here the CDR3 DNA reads TGTGCCAGCAGCTTAGGACAGGGGGCTTGGGTGGAGACCCAGTACTTC.